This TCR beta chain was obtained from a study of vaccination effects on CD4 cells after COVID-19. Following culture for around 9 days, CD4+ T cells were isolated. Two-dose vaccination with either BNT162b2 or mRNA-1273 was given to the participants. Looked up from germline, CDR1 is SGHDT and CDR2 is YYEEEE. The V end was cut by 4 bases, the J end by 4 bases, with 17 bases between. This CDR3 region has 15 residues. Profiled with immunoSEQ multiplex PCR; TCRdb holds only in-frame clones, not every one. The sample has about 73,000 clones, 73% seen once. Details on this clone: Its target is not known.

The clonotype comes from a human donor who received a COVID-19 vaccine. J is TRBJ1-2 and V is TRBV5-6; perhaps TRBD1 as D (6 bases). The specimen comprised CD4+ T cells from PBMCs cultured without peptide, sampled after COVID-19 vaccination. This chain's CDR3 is CASSEGGFIFYGYTF. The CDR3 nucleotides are TGTGCCAGCAGCGAGGGGGGCTTCATTTTCTATGGCTACACCTTC.